The 5 T cell receptor beta chains below all came from one sample that was sequenced in a study of T cells expressing NK-cell markers. TCRdb reanalyzed the 5' RACE reads and collapses them to one entry per CDR3 protein, without DNA. This repertoire includes 400,000 to 500,000 distinct CDR3 sequences. The specimen was blood T cells: a sorted CD56 or NKG2C T cell subset, CD4+ or CD8+ T cells, or bulk PBMC T cells (not recorded which). These receptor sequences come from a woman between 18 and 69 years old in good health.

The V and J genes are TRBV7-9 and TRBJ2-1; TCRdb calls TRBD2, which cannot be checked without DNA. The CDR3 contains 13 residues. CDR1 and CDR2 from the germline V gene are SEHNR and FQNEAQ (reference sequence). This chain's CDR3 is CASSLSTGEKQFF.

V usage is TRBV20-1 and J usage is TRBJ1-1. The CDR3 length is 14 residues. CDR1 and CDR2 (germline): DFQATT, SNEGSKA (reference sequence). This CDR3 is CSAREVSGGREAFF.

This sequence joins TRBV11-2 and TRBJ2-1. CDR1 SGHAT and CDR2 FQNNGV come from the germline V gene. CDR3 length: 15 amino acids. The CDR3: CASSLATHSYNEQFF. The full variable domain, rest sourced from reference TRBV11-2 and TRBJ2-1, is EAGVAQSPRYKIIEKRQSVAFWCNPISGHATLYWYQQILGQGPKLLIQFQNNGVVDDSQLPKDRFSAERLKGVDSTLKIQPAKLEDSAVYLCASSLATHSYNEQFFGPGTRLTVL.

This chain's CDR3 is CASSPIWTSGRLSYEQYF. This chain connects TRBV18 to TRBJ2-7; there is no DNA to check the TCRdb D call of TRBD2. Germline V gene sequence: CDR1 KGHSH, CDR2 LQKENI. The CDR3 has 18 amino acids.

The CDR3 sequence: CATSDSRTGDEKLFF. This chain links TRBV24-1 with TRBJ1-4; TCRdb's assignment of TRBD1 cannot be checked, as there is no DNA. The CDR3 is 15 amino acids. CDR1 and CDR2 (germline): KGHDR, SFDVKD.